Following are 22 T cell receptor beta chains from one sample sequenced in a study of spatial heterogeneity in lung cancer. The antigens of these receptors remain unknown. TCRdb used MiXCR to reprocess the 5' RACE reads, holding one entry per CDR3 protein. The repertoire includes fewer than 20,000 distinct CDR3 sequences, roughly 7% of them detected once, and 20% to 25% sits in the top ten. Documented time point: sample taken at primary tumor resection. Broader study findings: Expanded alpha and beta TCR counts within tumors tracked tumor mutation counts.

This specimen was lung tumor tissue, taken at surgery. The receptors here all came from a female donor with early-stage non-small cell lung cancer.

In this sample, this clonotype is medium-sized. J is TRBJ2-5 and V is TRBV28, with 9 bases matching TRBD2. With V trimmed by 7 bases and J by 5 bases, 8 bases remained unmatched. The V gene's germline CDR1 is MDHEN and CDR2 SYDVKM. The CDR3 has 14 amino acids. This CDR3 reads CASTVAGAGETQYF. CDR3 DNA sequence: TGTGCCAGCACCGTAGCGGGGGCCGGGGAGACCCAGTACTTC.

The chain has TRBV19 and TRBJ1-5; D call uncertain. Germline-derived CDR1 and CDR2 are LNHDA and SQIVND (reference sequence). Deletions cut 9 bases from V and 4 bases from J, with 19 bases between. This CDR3 comprises 15 residues. CDR3 nucleotide sequence: TGTGCCAGCCGGGCCGTCACTTTTATAAATCAGCCCCAGCATTTT. This gives the protein CASRAVTFINQPQHF.

This clonotype was counted at least ten times. V usage is TRBV20-1 and J usage is TRBJ1-1; 9 nucleotides agree with TRBD1. The CDR3 runs to 14 residues. V was pared by 6 bases and J by 0 bases, with 5 bases of the junction left unmatched. CDR1 and CDR2 (germline): DFQATT, SNEGSKA (reference sequence). The CDR3 loop is CSARGTGMNTEAFF. The DNA of the CDR3 is TGCAGTGCAAGGGGGACAGGGATGAACACTGAAGCTTTCTTT.

This clonotype came up many times. V usage is TRBV9 and J usage is TRBJ1-2; D not certain. V lost 3 bases to trimming and J lost 4 bases, with 19 bases between them. The CDR3 sequence is 16 residues long. Germline lookup yields CDR1 SGDLS and CDR2 YYNGEE. The CDR3 region is CASSDFSTDLIYGYTF. The DNA for the CDR3 is TGTGCCAGCAGCGATTTCTCGACGGATCTAATCTATGGCTACACCTTC.

This clonotype was observed at least ten times. This chain links TRBV4-2 with TRBJ2-7; no definite D call. V dropped 0 bases and J dropped 3 bases, with 12 bases sitting between them. The length of the CDR3 is 15 residues. Germline V CDR1 and CDR2: LGHNA, YNFKEQ. CDR3 protein: CASSQDLRKNYEQYF. DNA for the CDR3: TGTGCCAGCAGCCAAGATCTTCGGAAGAACTACGAGCAGTACTTC.

This clonotype was observed at least ten times. The genes are TRBV14 and TRBJ1-1; TRBD1 might be the D (5 bases). V shed 1 base and J shed 4 bases, with 10 bases lying between them. CDR3 size: 14 residues. CDR1 is SGHDN and CDR2 is FVKESK in the germline V gene. The DNA of the CDR3 is TGTGCCAGCAGCCAAGTGCGGGGCGGCACTGAAGCTTTCTTT. Translating gives CASSQVRGGTEAFF.

This clonotype has ten or more counts. The chain joins TRBV15 to TRBJ1-2; weak D call: TRBD1 (6 bases). CDR1 and CDR2 from the germline V gene are LNHNV and YYDKDF (reference sequence). The CDR3 contains 16 residues. V gave up 0 bases and J gave up 4 bases, with 15 bases separating them. The DNA of the CDR3 is TGTGCCACCAGCAGAGATCGGGGCAGGGGAGCCTATGGCTACACCTTC. Amino acid sequence: CATSRDRGRGAYGYTF. The whole variable domain, remainder taken from reference TRBV15 and TRBJ1-2, is DAMVIQNPRYQVTQFGKPVTLSCSQTLNHNVMYWYQQKSSQAPKLLFHYYDKDFNNEADTPDNFQSRRPNTSFCFLDIRSPGLGDTAMYLCATSRDRGRGAYGYTFGSGTRLTVV.

This chain connects TRBV6-2 or TRBV6-3 to TRBJ2-4; a possible D gene is TRBD2 (6 bases). Looked up from germline, CDR1 is MNHEY and CDR2 is SVGEGT. The CDR3 is 13 amino acids. V gave up 4 bases and J gave up 7 bases, with 11 bases separating them. In DNA form, the CDR3 reads TGTGCCAGCAGTTGGGCTAGCGTGAACATTCAGTACTTC. Protein: CASSWASVNIQYF.

This clonotype was seen ten or more times. The chain carries TRBV29-1 and TRBJ1-2; TRBD1 aligns across 10 bases. CDR3 size: 14 residues. Trimming cost V 4 bases and J 6 bases; bases outside gene matches: 8. Looked up from germline, CDR1 is SQVTM and CDR2 is ANQGSEA. CDR3: CSVVDPGQGHGYTF. The CDR3 DNA reads as TGCAGCGTTGTGGATCCGGGACAGGGGCATGGCTACACCTTC.

The chain employs TRBV11-3 and TRBJ2-1; the D gene is possibly TRBD2 (6 bases). The length of the CDR3 is 14 residues. From germline, CDR1 is SGHNT and CDR2 YENEEA. V lost 3 bases, J lost 6 bases, and 12 bases lay in between. CDR3 nucleotides: TGTGCCAGCAGCTTCCAAGGGACTTCCAATGAGCAGTTCTTC. Translated, it gives CASSFQGTSNEQFF. Using reference TRBV11-3 and TRBJ2-1 for the parts outside the CDR3, the full variable domain is EAGVVQSPRYKIIEKKQPVAFWCNPISGHNTLYWYLQNLGQGPELLIRYENEEAVDDSQLPKDRFSAERLKGVDSTLKIQPAELGDSAVYLCASSFQGTSNEQFFGPGTRLTVL.

This clonotype was seen ten or more times. The J gene is TRBJ1-3, the V gene TRBV6-5; D ambiguous. Germline CDR1 is MNHEY and CDR2 is SVGAGI. The CDR3 is 16 residues long. The V end lost 5 bases, the J end lost 0 bases, and 14 bases lay between the germline ends. Here the CDR3 DNA reads TGTGCCAGCAGTCCCGACGGGATGAGCTCTGGAAACACCATATATTTT. Translation gives CASSPDGMSSGNTIYF.

The sample holds a few counts of this clonotype. The chain combines TRBV12-3 or TRBV12-4 with TRBJ2-7; D is unclear. The ends were cut back, 6 bases at V and 6 bases at J, with 15 bases in the middle. The CDR3 extends over 13 amino acids. The CDR3 nucleotides are TGTGCCAGCAGCCCTCAGTCGGCGGCCGAGCAGTACTTC. As protein: CASSPQSAAEQYF.

The chain carries TRBV5-1 and TRBJ2-7; no clear D gene. CDR1 is SGHRS, CDR2 YFSETQ, per germline. This CDR3 is 14 amino acids long. The V end lost 1 base, the J end lost 0 bases, and 8 bases lay between the germline ends. The CDR3 sequence is CASSLLASSYEQYF. CDR3 DNA: TGCGCCAGCAGCTTGTTAGCCAGCTCCTACGAGCAGTACTTC.

This clonotype has just a few counts. The CDR3 reads CASSVETSGGGYNEQFF. The CDR3 nucleotides read TGTGCCAGCAGCGTCGAGACTAGCGGGGGAGGTTACAATGAGCAGTTCTTC. The genes are TRBV9 and TRBJ2-1; TRBD2 agrees at 12 bases. V gave up 2 bases and J gave up 4 bases; unmatched junction bases: 7. The CDR3 length is 17 residues. CDR1 is SGDLS, CDR2 YYNGEE, per germline.

There are many counts of this clonotype. V usage is TRBV2 and J usage is TRBJ2-1; D might be TRBD2 (7 bases). The CDR3 is 16 amino acids. Deletions cut 1 base from V and 4 bases from J, with 14 bases between. The germline V gene has CDR1 SNHLY and CDR2 FYNNEI. The CDR3 protein is CASSEEGGGLYNEQFF. CDR3 DNA sequence: TGTGCCAGCAGTGAAGAAGGGGGGGGCCTGTACAATGAGCAGTTCTTC.

The chain employs TRBV30 and TRBJ1-4, with TRBD1 as a possible D gene (6 bases). Germline V gene lookup returns CDR1 GTSNPN and CDR2 SVGIG (reference sequence). The CDR3 has 11 residues. Trimming took 1 base from V and 10 from J, leaving 7 bases between them. CDR3 protein: CAWSAGAKLFF. The CDR3 nucleotides are TGTGCCTGGAGTGCAGGGGCAAAACTGTTTTTT.

The gene calls are TRBV4-1 and TRBJ1-2, with TRBD1 matching over 9 bases. The CDR3 loop spans 16 amino acids. CDR1 and CDR2 (germline): MGHRA, YSYEKL. V dropped 3 bases and J dropped 8; count of bases not matched to a gene: 13. The CDR3 reads CASSQGIGQGRYGYTF. The DNA for the CDR3 is TGCGCCAGCAGCCAGGGGATAGGACAGGGGAGGTACGGCTACACCTTC.

This clonotype was counted ten times or more. This chain joins TRBV20-1 and TRBJ1-1; 8 bases align to TRBD1. The J segment lost 5 bases and the V segment lost 3 bases, leaving 5 bases of the junction unmatched. The CDR3 has 13 residues. Per the germline V gene, CDR1 is DFQATT and CDR2 is SNEGSKA (reference sequence). The CDR3 is CSARRTGKTEAFF. In nucleotides, the CDR3 is TGCAGTGCTAGGAGGACAGGGAAGACTGAAGCTTTCTTT.

The sample holds many counts of this clonotype. The chain couples TRBV14 to TRBJ1-1; a weak D match, TRBD1 (6 bases). This CDR3 spans 18 amino acids. V lost 0 bases and J lost 0, with 17 bases in between. The V gene's germline CDR1 is SGHDN and CDR2 FVKESK. The CDR3 loop reads CASSQDKGGGLVNTEAFF. The CDR3 DNA reads TGTGCCAGCAGCCAAGATAAGGGGGGAGGACTCGTGAACACTGAAGCTTTCTTT.

This clonotype was seen only a few times. The chain couples TRBV6-5 to TRBJ2-7; 7 bases align to TRBD1. Trimming cost V 6 bases and J 2 bases; bases outside gene matches: 7. The CDR3 totals 14 residues. Germline CDR1 is MNHEY and CDR2 is SVGAGI. The CDR3 nucleotides read TGTGCCAGCAGACCCGGGACAGACACCTACGAGCAGTACTTC. Amino acids: CASRPGTDTYEQYF.

This clonotype was detected many times. The chain carries TRBV12-3 or TRBV12-4 and TRBJ1-4, with D maybe TRBD1 (6 bases). There are 14 residues in the CDR3. Trimming cost V 3 bases and J 5 bases, with 10 bases left between them. CDR3 bases: TGTGCCAGCAGTTTCTCCGGGGGCAATGAAAAACTGTTTTTT. Translating it yields CASSFSGGNEKLFF.

Many counts were recorded for this clonotype. V gene TRBV20-1 combines with J gene TRBJ2-3; the match to TRBD2 covers 8 bases. Germline CDR1 is DFQATT and CDR2 is SNEGSKA (reference sequence). V gave up 0 bases and J gave up 6 bases; unmatched junction bases: 26. The CDR3 covers 21 residues. CDR3 DNA: TGCAGTGCTAGAGACCTACCGGGACTAGGGCTTCGGTCAGGATTAGAGGATACGCAGTATTTT. It specifies CSARDLPGLGLRSGLEDTQYF.